These 26 T cell receptor beta chains originate from one sample sequenced in a study of blood T cell repertoires in COVID-19. Using immunoSEQ multiplex PCR, the repertoire was profiled, and TCRdb retains in-frame clones only, with some absent. There are about 240,000 clones in the sample; about 82% occur only once, and 10% to 15% lies in the top ten. Sample: peripheral blood. Receptor source: a man older than 75 with acute or convalescent COVID-19.

V is TRBV4-3 and J is TRBJ1-4; 9 bases are a match to TRBD1. With V trimmed by 6 bases and J by 3 bases, 11 bases remained unmatched. This CDR3 is built from 17 residues. Looked up from germline, CDR1 is LGHNA and CDR2 is YSLEER. The CDR3 loop is CASRTGGVNGANEKLFF. Here the CDR3 DNA reads TGCGCCAGCAGAACAGGGGGCGTAAACGGTGCTAATGAAAAACTGTTTTTT.

This rearrangement joins TRBV11-2 to TRBJ2-1; 8 bases agree with TRBD2. Germline assignment: CDR1 SGHAT and CDR2 FQNNGV. This CDR3 contains 16 residues. V shed 4 bases and J 0 bases; nucleotides not matched to a gene: 5. The CDR3 DNA reads as TGTGCCAGCAGCTCGGGGGGGGGATTCTCCTACAATGAGCAGTTCTTC. The encoded protein is CASSSGGGFSYNEQFF.

CDR3 protein: CASSIAGDTGELFF. The CDR3 DNA follows: TGTGCCAGTAGTATCGCAGGGGACACCGGGGAGCTGTTTTTT. The chain has TRBV19 and TRBJ2-2, with a possible D match to TRBD1 (6 bases). This CDR3 is built from 14 residues. V was trimmed by 3 bases and J by 3 bases, leaving 8 bases between them. From germline, CDR1 is LNHDA and CDR2 SQIVND (reference sequence).

The gene calls are TRBV19 and TRBJ1-1; D not resolved. The CDR3 runs to 14 residues. From germline, CDR1 is LNHDA and CDR2 SQIVND (reference sequence). Trimming took 0 bases from V and 4 from J, leaving 9 bases between them. The CDR3 region is CASSIDQAGTEAFF. Here the CDR3 DNA reads TGTGCCAGTAGTATAGATCAGGCGGGCACTGAAGCTTTCTTT.

The chain employs TRBV6-2 or TRBV6-3 and TRBJ2-7; D gene uncertain. V lost 6 bases and J lost 4, with 16 bases in between. The CDR3 runs to 14 residues. Germline lookup yields CDR1 MNHEY and CDR2 SVGEGT. The CDR3 DNA reads as TGTGCCAGCAGCCTGTCGGGTATGGGTTACGAGCAGTACTTC. Its translation: CASSLSGMGYEQYF.

The table lists this clone with a count of one. V and J are TRBV18 and TRBJ2-1, with TRBD2 matching over 12 bases. Losses at the gene ends were 3 bases for V and 5 bases for J; bases not matched to a gene: 11. Per the germline V gene, CDR1 is KGHSH and CDR2 is LQKENI. The CDR3 totals 18 residues. The CDR3 DNA reads TGTGCCAGCTCACCTGCGGGCCAGGGACTAGCGGGCAACAATGAGCAGTTCTTC. This translates into CASSPAGQGLAGNNEQFF.

The chain links TRBV28 to TRBJ1-5, with D tentatively TRBD1 (6 bases). The V gene's germline CDR1 is MDHEN and CDR2 SYDVKM. The length of the CDR3 is 16 residues. Trimming shortened V by 6 bases and J by 0 bases, and 15 bases separated the two germline ends. CDR3 bases: TGTGCCAGCAGATCTGGGACACTATATAGCAATCAGCCCCAGCATTTT. Translating gives CASRSGTLYSNQPQHF. The variable domain in full, completed from reference TRBV28 and TRBJ1-5, reads DVKVTQSSRYLVKRTGEKVFLECVQDMDHENMFWYRQDPGLGLRLIYFSYDVKMKEKGDIPEGYSVSREKKERFSLILESASTNQTSMYLCASRSGTLYSNQPQHFGDGTRLSIL.

The count of this clone is one. The J gene is TRBJ2-7, the V gene TRBV7-2, with 7 positions matching TRBD2. This CDR3 is built from 14 residues. J gave up 5 bases and V 6 bases, and 10 bases lay outside the gene matches. From germline, CDR1 is SGHTA and CDR2 FQGNSA. The CDR3 sequence is CASRSRGDLNEQYF. In DNA form, the CDR3 reads TGTGCCAGCAGGTCCCGGGGGGACCTTAACGAGCAGTACTTC.

J is TRBJ2-5 and V is TRBV27; TRBD2 matches at 12 bases. The germline gives CDR1 MNHEY, CDR2 SMNVEV (reference sequence). J lost 1 base, V lost 10 bases, and 4 bases had no gene match. The CDR3 runs 14 residues. The CDR3 region has the DNA TGTGCCACCCGACTAGCGGGGGTCCAAGAGACCCAGTACTTC. It codes for CATRLAGVQETQYF.

This clone occurred once. The chain joins TRBV13 to TRBJ1-4; tentative D call: TRBD1 (6 bases). There are 16 residues in the CDR3. Per the germline V gene, CDR1 is PRHDT and CDR2 is FYEKMQ (reference sequence). V was shortened by 3 bases and J by 4 bases, with 15 bases between the two germline ends. The CDR3 nucleotides read TGTGCCAGCAGCTTGACAGGCCGCCCGGATAATGAAAAACTGTTTTTT. Translated: CASSLTGRPDNEKLFF.

In DNA, the CDR3 is TGTGCCAGCAGTTTAGAAGGACTAGCCCGATCCGGGGAGCTGTTTTTT. This encodes CASSLEGLARSGELFF. The gene calls are TRBV28 and TRBJ2-2; 8 bases match TRBD2. V shed 2 bases and J 6 bases; nucleotides not matched to a gene: 8. There are 16 residues in the CDR3. Looked up from germline, CDR1 is MDHEN and CDR2 is SYDVKM.

CDR3 bases: TGTGCCAGCAGCTTACTGGCGGGAATGACAGATACGCAGTATTTT. As protein: CASSLLAGMTDTQYF. The chain couples TRBV7-9 to TRBJ2-3; the D gene is possibly TRBD2 (6 bases). Germline V CDR1 and CDR2: SEHNR, FQNEAQ (reference sequence). V lost 2 bases and J 3 bases, leaving 12 bases between the germline ends. The CDR3 spans 15 residues. Variable domain in full (rest from reference TRBV7-9 and TRBJ2-3): DTGVSQNPRHKITKRGQNVTFRCDPISEHNRLYWYRQTLGQGPEFLTYFQNEAQLEKSRLLSDRFSAERPKGSFSTLEIQRTEQGDSAMYLCASSLLAGMTDTQYFGPGTRLTVL.

This clone was picked up one time. V gene TRBV18 combines with J gene TRBJ2-5; D possibly corresponds to TRBD2 (6 bases). The germline CDR1 and CDR2 sequences are KGHSH and LQKENI. Between the trimmed V and J ends, which lost 3 bases and 5 bases, there was a span of 13 bases. There are 14 residues in the CDR3. CDR3 nucleotides: TGTGCCAGCTCACCCGGGACTGCTGACGAGACCCAGTACTTC. This sequence encodes CASSPGTADETQYF. The complete variable domain, with remaining parts taken from reference TRBV18 and TRBJ2-5, reads NAGVMQNPRHLVRRRGQEARLRCSPMKGHSHVYWYRQLPEEGLKFMVYLQKENIIDESGMPKERFSAEFPKEGPSILRIQQVVRGDSAAYFCASSPGTADETQYFGPGTRLLVL.

This sequence joins TRBV2 and TRBJ2-1; 13 nucleotides align to TRBD2. The ends lost 6 bases at V and 7 bases at J; junction bases unmatched: 15. CDR3 length: 18 amino acids. CDR1 is SNHLY, CDR2 FYNNEI, per germline. The CDR3 sequence: CASSRLAGGVGPTNEQFF. The DNA for the CDR3 is TGTGCCAGCAGCCGACTAGCGGGGGGCGTGGGACCAACTAATGAGCAGTTCTTC.

With regard to this clone: The germline gene is not matched at one end of the junction; a read error may be the cause. The chain links TRBV7-7 to TRBJ2-5, with TRBD1 identical over 10 bases. The CDR3 covers 16 residues. Germline lookup yields CDR1 SSHAT and CDR2 FNYEAQ (reference sequence). The chain's CDR3 is CASSLEGQGRVETQYF. CDR3 nucleotide sequence: TGTGCTAGCAGCTTAGAGGGACAGGGGAGGGTGGAGACCCAGTACTTC.

The rearrangement uses TRBV6-5 and TRBJ1-5; possibly TRBD1 for D (5 bases). V was pared by 5 bases and J by 4 bases, with 9 bases between. CDR3 length: 13 amino acids. Germline V gene data show CDR1 as MNHEY and CDR2 as SVGAGI. The CDR3 region has the DNA TGTGCCAGCAGTCGACAGCAAAATCAGCCCCAGCATTTT. Protein: CASSRQQNQPQHF.

CDR3 sequence: CASSFPQTGANNSPLHF. The CDR3 nucleotides are TGTGCCAGCAGTTTCCCCCAGACAGGGGCGAATAATTCACCCCTCCACTTT. This chain joins TRBV28 and TRBJ1-6, with 8 bases that match TRBD1. V shed 3 bases, J shed 5 bases, and the junction held 9 bases outside the gene matches. Per the germline V gene, CDR1 is MDHEN and CDR2 is SYDVKM. The CDR3 is made up of 17 amino acids.

The V call is TRBV5-1, the J call TRBJ1-4; perhaps TRBD1 as D (6 bases). This CDR3 region has 16 residues. V lost 0 bases to trimming and J lost 4 bases, with 13 bases between them. Germline assignment: CDR1 SGHRS and CDR2 YFSETQ. The CDR3 sequence: CASSLALGRGNEKLFF. The CDR3 DNA sequence: TGCGCCAGCAGCTTGGCCTTGGGCAGGGGTAATGAAAAACTGTTTTTT.

The chain has TRBV7-9 and TRBJ1-4; 8 nucleotides agree with TRBD1. Germline V gene data show CDR1 as SEHNR and CDR2 as FQNEAQ (reference sequence). V dropped 4 bases and J dropped 2; count of bases not matched to a gene: 6. This CDR3 is 16 amino acids long. The CDR3 region is CASSSGQGGTNEKLFF. CDR3 nucleotide sequence: TGTGCCAGCAGCTCCGGACAGGGTGGGACTAATGAAAAACTGTTTTTT.

The rearrangement uses TRBV24-1 and TRBJ2-1; D is unresolved. The CDR3 is made up of 15 amino acids. V lost 0 bases, J lost 0 bases, and 5 bases lay in between. Per the germline V gene, CDR1 is KGHDR and CDR2 is SFDVKD. In DNA form, the CDR3 reads TGTGCCACCAGTGATTTGACAAGCTCCTACAATGAGCAGTTCTTC. Its protein is CATSDLTSSYNEQFF.

V gene TRBV19 combines with J gene TRBJ2-7; tentative D call: TRBD1 (6 bases). The CDR3 runs 14 residues. V lost 5 bases to trimming and J lost 0 bases, with 11 bases between them. From germline, CDR1 is LNHDA and CDR2 SQIVND (reference sequence). DNA for the CDR3: TGTGCCAGTAGTGTAGGACAGTTCTCCTACGAGCAGTACTTC. It yields the protein CASSVGQFSYEQYF.

The CDR3 DNA sequence: TGTGCCAGCAGTTCTACTAGCGGTAGCTCCTACGAGCAGTACTTC. This translates into CASSSTSGSSYEQYF. The J gene is TRBJ2-7, the V gene TRBV6-5, with TRBD2 matching over 8 bases. With 4 bases clipped from V and 0 bases from J, the junction kept 5 bases outside the gene matches. The CDR3 covers 15 residues. From germline, CDR1 is MNHEY and CDR2 SVGAGI.

The chain carries TRBV7-2 and TRBJ2-7; D unclear. The CDR3 is 14 amino acids. With 7 bases removed from V and 0 bases from J, the gap between germline ends came to 13 bases. Germline loops: CDR1 SGHTA, CDR2 FQGNSA. The CDR3 loop is CASKPSESSYEQYF. The CDR3 nucleotides are TGTGCCAGCAAGCCGAGTGAGAGCTCCTACGAGCAGTACTTC.

This sequence joins TRBV7-2 and TRBJ1-6; 8 nucleotides line up with TRBD1. CDR1 is SGHTA, CDR2 FQGNSA, per germline. This CDR3 region has 16 residues. The ends lost 1 base at V and 9 bases at J; junction bases unmatched: 8. CDR3 nucleotides: TGTGCCAGCAGCTTAGGGACAGGGTATAAAGGTTCACCCCTCCACTTT. Its translation: CASSLGTGYKGSPLHF. Full variable domain (outside the CDR3, taken from reference TRBV7-2 and TRBJ1-6): GAGVSQSPSNKVTEKGKDVELRCDPISGHTALYWYRQSLGQGLEFLIYFQGNSAPDKSGLPSDRFSAERTGGSVSTLTIQRTQQEDSAVYLCASSLGTGYKGSPLHFGNGTRLTVT.

This sequence joins TRBV19 and TRBJ2-4; D may be TRBD1 (6 bases). V lost 2 bases and J lost 2, with 10 bases in between. Looked up from germline, CDR1 is LNHDA and CDR2 is SQIVND (reference sequence). The CDR3 length is 15 residues. In DNA form, the CDR3 reads TGTGCCAGTAGTATATTAACAGGGACCAAAAACATTCAGTACTTC. Translating gives CASSILTGTKNIQYF.

This rearrangement joins TRBV3-1 (or the pseudogene TRBV3-2) to TRBJ2-7, with D unclear. V was clipped by 1 base and J by 0 bases, with 10 bases between them. Germline CDR1 is LGHDT and CDR2 is YNNKEL (reference sequence). The CDR3 is 15 residues long. For the CDR3, the DNA is TGTGCCAGCAGCCAAGCGCAGGTCAGCTCCTACGAGCAGTACTTC. This codes for CASSQAQVSSYEQYF.